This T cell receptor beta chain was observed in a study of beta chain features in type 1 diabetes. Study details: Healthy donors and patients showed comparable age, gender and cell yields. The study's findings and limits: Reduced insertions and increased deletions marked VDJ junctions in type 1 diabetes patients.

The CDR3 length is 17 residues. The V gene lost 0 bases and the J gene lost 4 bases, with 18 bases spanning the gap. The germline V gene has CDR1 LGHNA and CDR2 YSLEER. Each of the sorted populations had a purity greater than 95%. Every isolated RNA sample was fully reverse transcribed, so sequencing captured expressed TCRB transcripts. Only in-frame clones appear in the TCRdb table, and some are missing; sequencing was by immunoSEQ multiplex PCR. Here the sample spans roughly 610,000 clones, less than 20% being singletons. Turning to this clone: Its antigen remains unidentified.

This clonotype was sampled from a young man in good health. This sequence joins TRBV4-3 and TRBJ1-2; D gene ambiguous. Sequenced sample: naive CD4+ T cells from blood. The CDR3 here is CASSQDRTRHPLYGYTF. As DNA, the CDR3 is TGCGCCAGCAGCCAAGATAGGACCAGACACCCCCTCTATGGCTACACCTTC.